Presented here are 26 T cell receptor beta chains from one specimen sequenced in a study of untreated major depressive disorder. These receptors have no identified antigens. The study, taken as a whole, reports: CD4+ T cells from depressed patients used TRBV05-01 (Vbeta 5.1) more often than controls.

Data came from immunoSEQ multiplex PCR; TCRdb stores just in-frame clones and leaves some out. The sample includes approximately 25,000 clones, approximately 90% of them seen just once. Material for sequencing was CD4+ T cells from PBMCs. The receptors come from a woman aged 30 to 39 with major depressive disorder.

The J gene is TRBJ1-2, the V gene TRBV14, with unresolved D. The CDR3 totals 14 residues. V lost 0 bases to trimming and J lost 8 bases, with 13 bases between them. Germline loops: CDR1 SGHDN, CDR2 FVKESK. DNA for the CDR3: TGTGCCAGCAGCCAAGATTATAGGGCAGGCGGCTACACCTTC. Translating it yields CASSQDYRAGGYTF.

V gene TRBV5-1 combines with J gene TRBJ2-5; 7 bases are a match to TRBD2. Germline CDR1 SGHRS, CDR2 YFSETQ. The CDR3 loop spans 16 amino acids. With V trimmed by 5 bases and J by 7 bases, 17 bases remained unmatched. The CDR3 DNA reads TGCGCCAGCAGTTTTTCCATGACTAGCCCCTTAGGGACCCAGTACTTC. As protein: CASSFSMTSPLGTQYF.

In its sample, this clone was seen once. The CDR3: CASSPNPLESTDTQYF. The CDR3 nucleotides read TGTGCCAGCTCACCAAATCCCTTAGAGAGCACAGATACGCAGTATTTT. The rearrangement uses TRBV18 and TRBJ2-3; D is unclear. Germline CDR1 and CDR2: KGHSH and LQKENI. The V gene lost 2 bases and the J gene lost 0 bases, with 12 bases spanning the gap. The CDR3 is 16 residues long.

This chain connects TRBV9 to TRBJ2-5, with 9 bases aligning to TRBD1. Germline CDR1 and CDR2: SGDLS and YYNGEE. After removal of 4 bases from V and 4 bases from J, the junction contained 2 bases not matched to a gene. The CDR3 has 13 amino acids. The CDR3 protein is CASSWGQGETQYF. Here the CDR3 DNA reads TGTGCCAGCAGCTGGGGACAGGGAGAGACCCAGTACTTC. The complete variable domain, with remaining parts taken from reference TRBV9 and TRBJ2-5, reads DSGVTQTPKHLITATGQRVTLRCSPRSGDLSVYWYQQSLDQGLQFLIQYYNGEERAKGNILERFSAQQFPDLHSELNLSSLELGDSALYFCASSWGQGETQYFGPGTRLLVL.

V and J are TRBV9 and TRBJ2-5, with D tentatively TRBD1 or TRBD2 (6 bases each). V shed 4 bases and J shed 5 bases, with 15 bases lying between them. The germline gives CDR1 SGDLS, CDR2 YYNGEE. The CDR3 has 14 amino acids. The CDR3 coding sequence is TGTGCCAGCAGCCTAAGGCCGGGGGCGGAGACCCAGTACTTC. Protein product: CASSLRPGAETQYF.

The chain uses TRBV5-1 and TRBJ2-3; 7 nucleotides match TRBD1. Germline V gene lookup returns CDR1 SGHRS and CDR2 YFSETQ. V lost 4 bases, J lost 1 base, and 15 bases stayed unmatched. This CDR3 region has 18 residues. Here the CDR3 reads CASSVSTGTAFRTDTQYF. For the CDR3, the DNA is TGCGCCAGCAGCGTATCGACGGGGACAGCTTTTCGCACAGATACGCAGTATTTT.

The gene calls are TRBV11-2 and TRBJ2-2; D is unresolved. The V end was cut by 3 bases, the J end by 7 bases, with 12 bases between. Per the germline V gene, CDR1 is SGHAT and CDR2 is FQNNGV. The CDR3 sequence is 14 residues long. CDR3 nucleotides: TGTGCCAGCAGCTTTCTCCGTGGGTTCGGGGAGCTGTTTTTT. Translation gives CASSFLRGFGELFF.

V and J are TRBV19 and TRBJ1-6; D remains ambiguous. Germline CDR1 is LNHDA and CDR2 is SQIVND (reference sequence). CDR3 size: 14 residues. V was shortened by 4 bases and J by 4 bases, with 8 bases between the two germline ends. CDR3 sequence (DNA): TGTGCCAGTAGTAACGGGCAGTATAATTCACCCCTCCACTTT. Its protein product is CASSNGQYNSPLHF.

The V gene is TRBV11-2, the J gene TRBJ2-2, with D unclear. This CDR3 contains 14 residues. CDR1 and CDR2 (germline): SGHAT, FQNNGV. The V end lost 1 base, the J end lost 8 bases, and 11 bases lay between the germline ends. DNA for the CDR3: TGTGCCAGCAGCTTAGTCGGTAGGCGTGGGGAGCTGTTTTTT. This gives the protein CASSLVGRRGELFF.

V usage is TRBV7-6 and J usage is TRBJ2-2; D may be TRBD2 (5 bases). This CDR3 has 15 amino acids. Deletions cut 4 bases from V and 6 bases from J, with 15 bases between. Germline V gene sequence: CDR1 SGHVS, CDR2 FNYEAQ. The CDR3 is CASSSEAKLAGELFF. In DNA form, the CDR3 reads TGTGCCAGCAGCTCGGAGGCAAAGTTAGCCGGGGAGCTGTTTTTT.

CDR3 region: CASSQVDRRYYGYTF. The CDR3 DNA follows: TGCGCCAGCAGCCAAGTTGACAGACGCTACTATGGCTACACCTTC. The chain is built from TRBV4-1 and TRBJ1-2; a possible D gene is TRBD1 (5 bases). V shed 1 base and J shed 3 bases, with 12 bases lying between them. CDR1 and CDR2 from the germline V gene are MGHRA and YSYEKL. The CDR3 sequence is 15 residues long.

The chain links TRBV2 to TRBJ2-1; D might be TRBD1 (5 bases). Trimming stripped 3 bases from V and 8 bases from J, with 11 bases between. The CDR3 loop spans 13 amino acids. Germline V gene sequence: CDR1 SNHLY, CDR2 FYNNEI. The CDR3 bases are TGTGCCAGCAGTGAGCCTTTAGGGGATGAGCAGTTCTTC. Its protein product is CASSEPLGDEQFF.

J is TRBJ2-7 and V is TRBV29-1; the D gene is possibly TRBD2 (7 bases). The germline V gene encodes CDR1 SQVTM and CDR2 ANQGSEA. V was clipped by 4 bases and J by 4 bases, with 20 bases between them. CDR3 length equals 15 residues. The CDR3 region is CSVVLGLGGAYEQYF. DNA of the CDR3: TGCAGCGTTGTTTTAGGATTGGGGGGGGCGTACGAGCAGTACTTC.

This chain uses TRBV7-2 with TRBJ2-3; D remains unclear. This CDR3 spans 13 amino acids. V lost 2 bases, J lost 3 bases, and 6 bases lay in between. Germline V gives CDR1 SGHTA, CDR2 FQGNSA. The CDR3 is CASSLSRTDTQYF. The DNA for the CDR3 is TGTGCCAGCAGCTTAAGTCGAACAGATACGCAGTATTTT. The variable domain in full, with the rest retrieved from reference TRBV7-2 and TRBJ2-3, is GAGVSQSPSNKVTEKGKDVELRCDPISGHTALYWYRQSLGQGLEFLIYFQGNSAPDKSGLPSDRFSAERTGGSVSTLTIQRTQQEDSAVYLCASSLSRTDTQYFGPGTRLTVL.

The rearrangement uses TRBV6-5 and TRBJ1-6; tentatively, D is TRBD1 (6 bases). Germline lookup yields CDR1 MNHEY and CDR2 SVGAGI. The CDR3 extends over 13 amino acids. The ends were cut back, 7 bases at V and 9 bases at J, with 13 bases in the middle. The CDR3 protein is CASKPGGASPLHF. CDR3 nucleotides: TGTGCCAGCAAGCCGGGGGGGGCTTCACCCCTCCACTTT.

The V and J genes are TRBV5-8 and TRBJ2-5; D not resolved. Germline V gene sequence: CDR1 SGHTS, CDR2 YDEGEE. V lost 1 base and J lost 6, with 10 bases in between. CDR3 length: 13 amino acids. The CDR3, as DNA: TGTGCCAGCAGCTTGACGGGTTCACAGACCCAGTACTTC. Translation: CASSLTGSQTQYF.

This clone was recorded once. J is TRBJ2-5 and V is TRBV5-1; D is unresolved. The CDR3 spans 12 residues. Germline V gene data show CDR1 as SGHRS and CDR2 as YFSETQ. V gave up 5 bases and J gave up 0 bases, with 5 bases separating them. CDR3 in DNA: TGCGCCAGCAGTAAGAACCAAGAGACCCAGTACTTC. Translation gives CASSKNQETQYF.

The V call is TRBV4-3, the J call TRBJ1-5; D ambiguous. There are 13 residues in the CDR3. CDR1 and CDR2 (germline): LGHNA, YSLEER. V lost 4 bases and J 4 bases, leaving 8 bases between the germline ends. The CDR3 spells CASSLDLNQPQHF. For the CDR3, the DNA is TGCGCCAGCAGCCTGGACCTAAATCAGCCCCAGCATTTT.

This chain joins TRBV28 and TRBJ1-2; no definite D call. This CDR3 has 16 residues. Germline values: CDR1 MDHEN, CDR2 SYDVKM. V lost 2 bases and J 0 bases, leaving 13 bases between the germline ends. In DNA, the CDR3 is TGTGCCAGCAGTTTACTAACAACCGTAGCTAACTATGGCTACACCTTC. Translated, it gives CASSLLTTVANYGYTF.

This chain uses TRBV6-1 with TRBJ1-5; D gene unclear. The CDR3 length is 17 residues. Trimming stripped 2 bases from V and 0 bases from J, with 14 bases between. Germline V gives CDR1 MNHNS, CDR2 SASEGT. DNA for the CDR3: TGTGCCAGCAGTGAAACCTGGACCGCTAATAGCAATCAGCCCCAGCATTTT. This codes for CASSETWTANSNQPQHF.

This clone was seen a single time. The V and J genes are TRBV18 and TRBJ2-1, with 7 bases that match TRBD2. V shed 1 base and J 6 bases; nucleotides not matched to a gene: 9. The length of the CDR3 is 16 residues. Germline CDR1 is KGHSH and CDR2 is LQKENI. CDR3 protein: CASSPRRGRAVNEQFF. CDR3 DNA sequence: TGTGCCAGCTCACCACGGCGCGGGAGAGCGGTCAATGAGCAGTTCTTC. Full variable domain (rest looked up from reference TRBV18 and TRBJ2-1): NAGVMQNPRHLVRRRGQEARLRCSPMKGHSHVYWYRQLPEEGLKFMVYLQKENIIDESGMPKERFSAEFPKEGPSILRIQQVVRGDSAAYFCASSPRRGRAVNEQFFGPGTRLTVL.

The CDR3 DNA is TGTGCCAGCTCACGGCAAGCAGGGAATTTGGGGAACACTGAAGCTTTCTTT. Translated: CASSRQAGNLGNTEAFF. The chain joins TRBV18 to TRBJ1-1; D is perhaps TRBD1 (5 bases). The CDR3 covers 17 residues. Trimming removed 4 bases from V and 1 base from J, with 19 bases in between. CDR1 and CDR2 (germline): KGHSH, LQKENI.

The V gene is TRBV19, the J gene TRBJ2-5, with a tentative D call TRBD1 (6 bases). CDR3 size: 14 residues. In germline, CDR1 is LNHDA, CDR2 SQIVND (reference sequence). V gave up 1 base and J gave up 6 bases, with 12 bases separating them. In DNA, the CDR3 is TGTGCCAGTAGTATAGCTAACAGGGTACAGACCCAGTACTTC. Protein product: CASSIANRVQTQYF.

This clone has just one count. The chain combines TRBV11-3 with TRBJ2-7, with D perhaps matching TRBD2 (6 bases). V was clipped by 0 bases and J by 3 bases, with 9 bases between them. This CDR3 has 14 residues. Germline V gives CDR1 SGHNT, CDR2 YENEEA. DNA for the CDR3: TGTGCCAGCAGCTTAGATAGGGACTTCTACGAGCAGTACTTC. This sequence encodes CASSLDRDFYEQYF.

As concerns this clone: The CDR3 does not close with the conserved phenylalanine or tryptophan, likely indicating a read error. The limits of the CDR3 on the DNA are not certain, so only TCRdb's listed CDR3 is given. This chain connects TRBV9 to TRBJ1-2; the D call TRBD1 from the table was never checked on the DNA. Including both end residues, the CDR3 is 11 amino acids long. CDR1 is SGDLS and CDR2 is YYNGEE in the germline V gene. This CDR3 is CASRDGTGPKI.

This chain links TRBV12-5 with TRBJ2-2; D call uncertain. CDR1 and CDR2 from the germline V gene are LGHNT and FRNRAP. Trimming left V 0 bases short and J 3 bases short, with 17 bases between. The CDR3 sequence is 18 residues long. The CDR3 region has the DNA TGTGCTAGTGGTTTGGTACCCTCATTAACTACTTACACCGGGGAGCTGTTTTTT. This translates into CASGLVPSLTTYTGELFF.